One and the same sample provided the 21 T cell receptor beta chains below, sequenced in a study of T cell repertoires in ileal Crohn's disease. Only in-frame clones appear in the TCRdb table, and some are missing; sequencing was by immunoSEQ multiplex PCR. The sample has approximately 13,000 clones, over 60% seen once; the top ten hold 3.5% to 4.5%. The specimen sequenced was ileal tissue. The receptors here all came from an adult with Crohn's disease.

The chain carries TRBV30 and TRBJ1-2; 7 bases map to TRBD1. Germline values: CDR1 GTSNPN, CDR2 SVGIG (reference sequence). With 5 bases clipped from V and 4 bases from J, the junction kept 4 bases outside the gene matches. This CDR3 comprises 12 residues. The CDR3 region is CAWGGQIYGYTF. CDR3 nucleotide sequence: TGTGCCTGGGGGGGACAGATCTATGGCTACACCTTC.

The V gene is TRBV6-1, the J gene TRBJ2-3; 8 bases map to TRBD1. With 6 bases clipped from V and 1 base from J, the junction kept 3 bases outside the gene matches. Germline V lookup: CDR1 MNHNS, CDR2 SASEGT. The CDR3 is 14 residues long. For the CDR3, the DNA is TGTGCCAGCAGCGGACAGGGCGGCACAGATACGCAGTATTTT. It yields the protein CASSGQGGTDTQYF.

V and J are TRBV9 and TRBJ2-3; D call uncertain. CDR1 and CDR2 (germline): SGDLS, YYNGEE. The V end lost 0 bases, the J end lost 1 base, and 12 bases lay between the germline ends. This CDR3 is built from 16 residues. CDR3 amino acids: CASSVEVYVGTDTQYF. In DNA form, the CDR3 reads TGTGCCAGCAGCGTAGAAGTCTACGTAGGCACAGATACGCAGTATTTT.

The chain combines TRBV6-1 with TRBJ2-7; 14 positions agree with TRBD2. CDR3 length: 15 residues. Looked up from germline, CDR1 is MNHNS and CDR2 is SASEGT. With 4 bases clipped from V and 6 bases from J, the junction kept 5 bases outside the gene matches. DNA of the CDR3: TGTGCCAGCAGTGGGAAAGGACTAGCGGGGGGCGAGCAGTACTTC. It translates to CASSGKGLAGGEQYF.

This clone occurred once. V usage is TRBV2 and J usage is TRBJ1-2; TRBD1 matches 7 bases. Germline loops: CDR1 SNHLY, CDR2 FYNNEI. This CDR3 has 14 amino acids. V lost 6 bases to trimming and J lost 1 base; unmatched junction nucleotides: 5. The CDR3 is CASRGDRVNYGYTF. Written as DNA, the CDR3 is TGTGCCAGCAGAGGTGACAGGGTTAACTATGGCTACACCTTC.

CDR3 nucleotides: TGTGCCAGCAGTCGAGGTCTGTTAGCTAACTATGGCTACACCTTC. This gives the protein CASSRGLLANYGYTF. This rearrangement joins TRBV6-5 to TRBJ1-2, with no clear D. Germline V gene lookup returns CDR1 MNHEY and CDR2 SVGAGI. Trimming cost V 5 bases and J 0 bases, with 13 bases left between them. The CDR3 is made up of 15 amino acids.

This clone was counted only a few times. This chain links TRBV7-3 with TRBJ2-5, with TRBD1 identical over 7 bases. CDR1 is SGHTA, CDR2 FQGTGA, per germline. This CDR3 has 15 residues. The junction had 11 bases not matched to a gene; V was cut back by 5 bases and J by 5 bases. CDR3: CASSPDRAGMETQYF. CDR3 in DNA: TGTGCCAGCAGCCCCGACAGGGCCGGGATGGAGACCCAGTACTTC. Full variable domain (outside the CDR3, taken from reference TRBV7-3 and TRBJ2-5): GAGVSQTPSNKVTEKGKYVELRCDPISGHTALYWYRQSLGQGPEFLIYFQGTGAADDSGLPNDRFFAVRPEGSVSTLKIQRTERGDSAVYLCASSPDRAGMETQYFGPGTRLLVL.

The chain joins TRBV5-5 to TRBJ1-6, with 9 nucleotides matching TRBD1. With V trimmed by 4 bases and J by 6 bases, 8 bases remained unmatched. This CDR3 has 16 amino acids. The germline CDR1 and CDR2 sequences are SGHKS and YYEKEE (reference sequence). Here the CDR3 DNA reads TGTGCCAGCAGCACAGGGGACAGGGCGCGTAATTCACCCCTCCACTTT. It codes for CASSTGDRARNSPLHF. Filled out from reference TRBV5-5 and TRBJ1-6, the complete variable domain reads DAGVTQSPTHLIKTRGQQVTLRCSPISGHKSVSWYQQVLGQGPQFIFQYYEKEERGRGNFPDRFSARQFPNYSSELNVNALLLGDSALYLCASSTGDRARNSPLHFGNGTRLTVT.

This chain joins TRBV6-6 and TRBJ1-6; 10 nucleotides align to TRBD1. The CDR3 consists of 15 residues. Trimming at V came to 4 bases and at J to 9 bases, leaving 6 bases not matched to a gene. CDR1 MNHNY and CDR2 SVGAGI come from the germline V gene (reference sequence). CDR3 residues: CASSLTGQGSSPLHF. As DNA, the CDR3 is TGTGCCAGCAGTTTGACGGGACAGGGGAGTTCACCCCTCCACTTT.

The J gene is TRBJ1-1, the V gene TRBV19; 8 bases fit TRBD1. With 6 bases clipped from V and 3 bases from J, the junction kept 9 bases outside the gene matches. CDR3 length: 15 amino acids. Germline V gene data show CDR1 as LNHDA and CDR2 as SQIVND (reference sequence). The CDR3 protein is CASRPQGARDTEAFF. In DNA form, the CDR3 reads TGTGCCAGTAGACCTCAGGGGGCGCGAGACACTGAAGCTTTCTTT. Complete variable domain (other parts from reference TRBV19 and TRBJ1-1): DGGITQSPKYLFRKEGQNVTLSCEQNLNHDAMYWYRQDPGQGLRLIYYSQIVNDFQKGDIAEGYSVSREKKESFPLTVTSAQKNPTAFYLCASRPQGARDTEAFFGQGTRLTVV.

This chain links TRBV5-4 with TRBJ1-1; no reliable D call. The V and J ends lost 4 bases and 5 bases respectively, with 18 bases between them. The germline V gene encodes CDR1 SGHNT and CDR2 YYREEE (reference sequence). The CDR3 has 15 amino acids. The CDR3 spells CASSGALTAGTEAFF. DNA of the CDR3: TGTGCCAGCAGCGGAGCTCTTACAGCGGGTACTGAAGCTTTCTTT. The whole variable domain, filled in from reference TRBV5-4 and TRBJ1-1, reads ETGVTQSPTHLIKTRGQQVTLRCSSQSGHNTVSWYQQALGQGPQFIFQYYREEENGRGNFPPRFSGLQFPNYSSELNVNALELDDSALYLCASSGALTAGTEAFFGQGTRLTVV.

This chain connects TRBV5-1 to TRBJ2-7; TRBD1 matches 7 bases. The trim removed 0 bases at V and 0 bases at J, leaving 3 bases unmatched. The CDR3 totals 15 residues. Germline CDR1 is SGHRS and CDR2 is YFSETQ. The DNA for the CDR3 is TGCGCCAGCAGCTTGGAAGGGACAGTCTCCTACGAGCAGTACTTC. Amino acids: CASSLEGTVSYEQYF.

The rearrangement links TRBV19 to TRBJ1-6; 10 bases line up with TRBD1. Looked up from germline, CDR1 is LNHDA and CDR2 is SQIVND (reference sequence). The ends lost 9 bases at V and 9 bases at J; junction bases unmatched: 8. The CDR3 has 14 residues. As DNA, the CDR3 is TGTGCCAGCAGCCGGACAGGGGGAAGTTCACCCCTCCACTTT. It encodes CASSRTGGSSPLHF.

This chain uses TRBV30 with TRBJ2-2; maybe TRBD2 (7 bases). The V gene lost 3 bases and the J gene lost 7 bases, with 12 bases spanning the gap. Germline V lookup: CDR1 GTSNPN, CDR2 SVGIG (reference sequence). CDR3 length equals 13 residues. CDR3 bases: TGTGCCTGGAGCCGGGGGGCGGGCGGGGAGCTGTTTTTT. Residues: CAWSRGAGGELFF. The full variable domain, its missing parts supplied by reference TRBV30 and TRBJ2-2, is SQTIHQWPATLVQPVGSPLSLECTVEGTSNPNLYWYRQAAGRGLQLLFYSVGIGQISSEVPQNLSASRPQDRQFILSSKKLLLSDSGFYLCAWSRGAGGELFFGEGSRLTVL.

The rearrangement links TRBV2 to TRBJ2-3; D possibly corresponds to TRBD1 (6 bases). V dropped 4 bases and J dropped 1 base, with 12 bases sitting between them. Germline-derived CDR1 and CDR2 are SNHLY and FYNNEI. This CDR3 region has 15 residues. The CDR3 DNA follows: TGTGCCAGCAGTGGTCGGACAGAAGGCACAGATACGCAGTATTTT. Residues: CASSGRTEGTDTQYF.

This clone showed up just once. This sequence joins TRBV28 and TRBJ2-5; D remains ambiguous. In germline, CDR1 is MDHEN, CDR2 SYDVKM. The CDR3 extends over 12 amino acids. V was clipped by 5 bases and J by 6 bases, with 10 bases between them. The CDR3 DNA is TGTGCCAGCAGTGGGCAGCTTCAGACCCAGTACTTC. Residues: CASSGQLQTQYF.

This chain connects TRBV6-5 to TRBJ2-7; possible D gene TRBD1, 5 bases. The CDR3 is made up of 15 amino acids. Germline V gene sequence: CDR1 MNHEY, CDR2 SVGAGI. The V end lost 6 bases, the J end lost 3 bases, and 18 bases lay between the germline ends. The CDR3 sequence: CASSRTGSLGYEQYF. The CDR3 coding sequence is TGTGCCAGCAGCCGTACAGGTTCCCTGGGCTACGAGCAGTACTTC.

V and J are TRBV6-1 and TRBJ1-4, with 10 bases lining up with TRBD1. With V trimmed by 8 bases and J by 6 bases, 9 bases remained unmatched. There are 15 residues in the CDR3. Germline CDR1 and CDR2: MNHNS and SASEGT. The CDR3 protein is CASLGTGEGDEKLFF. The CDR3 DNA sequence: TGTGCCAGCCTCGGGACAGGGGAAGGAGATGAAAAACTGTTTTTT.

This chain links TRBV7-2 with TRBJ1-5; perhaps TRBD1 as D (5 bases). CDR1 SGHTA and CDR2 FQGNSA come from the germline V gene. V was shortened by 5 bases and J by 6 bases, with 11 bases between the two germline ends. This CDR3 comprises 13 residues. Here the CDR3 DNA reads TGTGCCAGCAGCCCCCAGGGATTTCAGCCCCAGCATTTT. This translates into CASSPQGFQPQHF.

The chain carries TRBV7-2 and TRBJ1-2, with 7 bases identical to TRBD1. V was pared by 5 bases and J by 1 base, with 1 base of the junction left unmatched. This CDR3 contains 13 residues. Germline-derived CDR1 and CDR2 are SGHTA and FQGNSA. The chain's CDR3 is CASSRDSNYGYTF. CDR3 in DNA: TGTGCCAGCAGCCGGGACAGTAACTATGGCTACACCTTC.

The gene calls are TRBV19 and TRBJ2-7, with D perhaps matching TRBD2 (5 bases). V was clipped by 9 bases and J by 7 bases, with 22 bases between them. This CDR3 has 14 amino acids. Germline V gene sequence: CDR1 LNHDA, CDR2 SQIVND (reference sequence). This CDR3 is CASNSPGLRGEQYF. The CDR3 nucleotides read TGTGCCAGCAATAGCCCGGGCCTGAGAGGGGAGCAGTACTTC.